Listed below are T cell receptor beta chains from one sample, sequenced in a study of T cells in Graves' hyperthyroidism and ophthalmopathy. One entry per CDR3 protein results from TCRdb running MiXCR on the multiplex PCR reads. The table lists approximately 480,000 distinct CDR3 sequences, 20% to 25% of them singletons. The sample comprised blood. These TCRs come from a man aged 18-30 years with Graves' hyperthyroidism. Both conserved end residues are part of each CDR3. The order of the fields is V gene, D gene, J gene, clone size, CDR3 protein, CDR3 DNA. D genes are given only for firm matches. Not every row has a clone size; where given, it reads once, few, many or a size class.

TRBV2	NA	TRBJ1-6	many	CASSDPRDQSSYNSPLHF	TGTGCCAGCAGTGATCCCCGGGACCAAAGCTCCTATAATTCACCCCTCCACTTT
TRBV11-2	NA	TRBJ2-4	many	CASRFRVSKNIQYF	TGTGCCAGCAGATTCAGGGTCTCCAAAAACATTCAGTACTTC
TRBV6-2/TRBV6-3	TRBD1	TRBJ1-2	many	CASRHTGGRDGYTF	TGTGCCAGCAGGCATACAGGGGGCCGGGACGGCTACACCTTC
TRBV29-1	NA	TRBJ1-1	NA	CSVEFEEGGVVTEAFF	TGCAGCGTTGAATTCGAGGAGGGAGGGGTCGTCACTGAAGCTTTCTTT
TRBV12-3/TRBV12-4	NA	TRBJ2-5	many	CASSLRWAVEETQYF	TGTGCCAGCAGTTTGAGGTGGGCAGTCGAAGAGACCCAGTACTTC
TRBV6-1	NA	TRBJ1-2	many	CASRTNPWTEGYGYTF	TGTGCCAGCAGAACTAACCCCTGGACAGAGGGATATGGCTACACCTTC
TRBV6-2/TRBV6-3	NA	TRBJ2-7	few	CASSYVEHGYEQYF	TGTGCCAGCAGTTACGTCGAACACGGATACGAGCAGTACTTC
TRBV12-3/TRBV12-4	TRBD1	TRBJ2-7	many	CASRNSGTGEVEQYF	TGTGCCAGCAGAAACTCCGGGACAGGGGAAGTCGAACAGTACTTC
TRBV6-2/TRBV6-3	NA	TRBJ2-5	many	CASRLQETQYF	TGTGCCAGCAGGCTTCAAGAGACCCAGTACTTC
TRBV27	TRBD1	TRBJ2-5	many	CASSQGQGAQETQYF	TGTGCCAGCAGCCAGGGACAGGGGGCGCAGGAGACCCAGTACTTC
TRBV28	TRBD2	TRBJ2-5	few	CASSLQRGGQVTQYF	TGTGCCAGCAGTTTACAGCGGGGGGGCCAGGTGACCCAGTACTTC
TRBV6-1	NA	TRBJ1-1	few	CASMRNWGGTEAFF	TGTGCCAGCATGCGGAATTGGGGGGGGACTGAAGCTTTCTTT
TRBV19	TRBD1	TRBJ2-7	many	CASSRDREDEQYF	TGTGCCAGTAGTAGGGACAGGGAAGACGAGCAGTACTTC
TRBV5-1	NA	TRBJ2-2	NA	CASSLDPGGTGELFF	TGCGCCAGCAGCTTGGACCCAGGCGGGACCGGGGAGCTGTTTTTT
TRBV20-1	NA	TRBJ1-1	many	CSGERGQNTEAFF	TGCAGTGGAGAGAGGGGCCAGAACACTGAAGCTTTCTTT
TRBV27	TRBD1	TRBJ2-7	many	CASSRTGSSYEQYF	TGTGCCAGCAGCAGGACAGGGAGTAGCTACGAGCAGTACTTC
TRBV27	TRBD2	TRBJ2-6	many	CASSWGGANAGANVLTF	TGTGCCAGCAGTTGGGGAGGGGCCAACGCTGGGGCCAACGTCCTGACTTTC
TRBV6-5	NA	TRBJ2-7	many	CASSYSTPSYEQYF	TGTGCCAGCAGTTACTCGACACCCAGCTACGAGCAGTACTTC
TRBV28	NA	TRBJ2-7	NA	CASSSGRSEQYF	TGTGCCAGCAGTTCGGGAAGGTCCGAGCAGTACTTC
TRBV30	NA	TRBJ1-2	NA	CAWSVGQSGYTF	TGTGCCTGGAGTGTGGGGCAGAGTGGCTACACCTTC
TRBV29-1	TRBD1	TRBJ2-5	many	CSVGQGRETQYF	TGCAGCGTGGGACAGGGAAGGGAGACCCAGTACTTC
TRBV4-1	NA	TRBJ1-1	NA	CASSQEATPNTEAFF	TGCGCCAGCAGCCAAGAAGCGACCCCGAACACTGAAGCTTTCTTT
TRBV6-5	NA	TRBJ2-5	once	CASSLREWETQYF	TGTGCCAGCAGTTTAAGGGAGTGGGAGACCCAGTACTTC
TRBV28	NA	TRBJ1-5	many	CASSPWGGAPNQPQHF	TGTGCCAGCAGTCCGTGGGGGGGGGCCCCAAATCAGCCCCAGCATTTT
TRBV19	TRBD1	TRBJ1-2	few	CASVGTETDYGYTF	TGTGCCAGTGTGGGGACAGAGACCGACTATGGCTACACCTTC
TRBV2	NA	TRBJ2-2	many	CASTGQGPGELFF	TGCGCCAGCACGGGGCAGGGCCCCGGGGAGCTGTTTTTT
TRBV28	NA	TRBJ1-2	many	CASSVNVPISDGYTF	TGTGCCAGCAGCGTGAACGTACCGATCAGCGATGGCTACACCTTC
TRBV5-1	TRBD1	TRBJ2-7	few	CASSYRDSLPSEQYF	TGCGCCAGCAGCTATAGGGACAGCCTCCCTAGCGAGCAGTACTTC
TRBV6-1	TRBD1	TRBJ1-6	NA	CASSPWWTGVIYNSPLHF	TGTGCCAGCAGTCCCTGGTGGACAGGGGTCATCTATAATTCACCCCTCCACTTT
TRBV19	NA	TRBJ1-5	NA	CASKDSLYQPQHF	TGTGCCAGTAAGGACAGTTTGTATCAGCCCCAGCATTTT
TRBV27	NA	TRBJ2-2	NA	CASNPGPAPGTGELFF	TGTGCCAGCAACCCGGGGCCAGCCCCGGGCACCGGGGAGCTGTTTTTT
TRBV7-8	TRBD2	TRBJ2-7	NA	CASSPGLAGVYEQYF	TGCGCCAGCAGCCCGGGACTAGCGGGAGTCTACGAGCAGTACTTC
TRBV6-1	NA	TRBJ2-2	many	CASSPQGLNTGELFF	TGTGCCAGCAGCCCCCAGGGTCTGAACACCGGGGAGCTGTTTTTT
TRBV6-5	TRBD2	TRBJ2-5	NA	CASSYGGGKTQYF	TGTGCCAGCAGTTACGGGGGGGGGAAGACCCAGTACTTC
TRBV6-5	NA	TRBJ2-7	many	CASSSAISYEQYF	TGTGCCAGCAGTTCAGCGATCTCCTACGAGCAGTACTTC
TRBV2	NA	TRBJ1-1	few	CASKKEVNTEAFF	TGTGCCAGCAAGAAAGAAGTGAACACTGAAGCTTTCTTT
TRBV27	TRBD1	TRBJ2-2	many	CASSSRGWGQGPIRAGELFF	TGTGCCAGCAGTTCCCGCGGGTGGGGACAGGGGCCGATAAGGGCCGGGGAGCTGTTTTTT
TRBV5-1	NA	TRBJ2-2	many	CASSSLTRTGELFF	TGCGCCAGCAGCTCTCTAACTAGGACCGGGGAGCTGTTTTTT
TRBV28	NA	TRBJ2-2	NA	CASSDQGSDTGELFF	TGTGCCAGCAGTGATCAGGGGTCGGACACCGGGGAGCTGTTTTTT
TRBV9	NA	TRBJ1-3	many	CASSPSVGSGNTIYF	TGTGCCAGCAGCCCTTCGGTGGGCTCTGGAAACACCATATATTTT
TRBV29-1	NA	TRBJ1-2	many	CSVPGGPGYTF	TGCAGCGTCCCCGGGGGCCCGGGCTACACCTTC
TRBV19	NA	TRBJ1-5	NA	CASSRLPGDGDQPQHF	TGTGCCAGTAGCAGACTCCCGGGGGACGGGGATCAGCCCCAGCATTTT
TRBV12-3/TRBV12-4	NA	TRBJ1-3	NA	CASSLVPTPLQGRSGNTIYF	TGTGCCAGCAGTTTAGTTCCTACCCCACTCCAGGGCCGCTCTGGAAACACCATATATTTT
TRBV7-8	NA	TRBJ1-2	many	CASSLGQPPNYGYTF	TGTGCCAGCAGCTTAGGGCAACCACCTAACTATGGCTACACCTTC
TRBV30	NA	TRBJ1-5	many	CAWNPDGADQPQHF	TGTGCCTGGAATCCCGACGGGGCAGACCAGCCCCAGCATTTT
TRBV29-1	TRBD1	TRBJ1-2	many	CSAQTGDNYGYTF	TGCAGCGCCCAGACAGGGGATAACTATGGCTACACCTTC
TRBV6-5	NA	TRBJ1-1	many	CASSLTGMMNTEAFF	TGTGCCAGCAGTTTAACAGGGATGATGAACACTGAAGCTTTCTTT
TRBV12-5	TRBD2	TRBJ2-7	NA	CASGLVSSSGRRNYEQYF	TGTGCTAGTGGTTTGGTAAGCTCCAGCGGGAGGAGGAACTACGAGCAGTACTTC
TRBV20-1	TRBD2	TRBJ2-7	NA	CSARDPLTSGRAYEQYF	TGCAGTGCTAGAGATCCGTTGACTAGCGGGAGGGCCTACGAGCAGTACTTC
TRBV10-3	NA	TRBJ2-3	few	CAISESSYSTDTQYF	TGTGCCATCAGTGAGTCCTCCTATAGCACAGATACGCAGTATTTT
TRBV28	NA	TRBJ2-7	many	CASSFGGNTYEQYF	TGTGCCAGCAGTTTTGGGGGGAATACCTACGAGCAGTACTTC
TRBV30	NA	TRBJ1-1	NA	CAWRGHPGSMNTEAFF	TGTGCCTGGAGAGGACACCCAGGTTCCATGAACACTGAAGCTTTCTTT
TRBV5-1	NA	TRBJ1-2	medium-sized	CASSLGKQWKGPIYGYTF	TGCGCCAGCAGCTTGGGCAAGCAATGGAAGGGCCCGATCTATGGCTACACCTTC